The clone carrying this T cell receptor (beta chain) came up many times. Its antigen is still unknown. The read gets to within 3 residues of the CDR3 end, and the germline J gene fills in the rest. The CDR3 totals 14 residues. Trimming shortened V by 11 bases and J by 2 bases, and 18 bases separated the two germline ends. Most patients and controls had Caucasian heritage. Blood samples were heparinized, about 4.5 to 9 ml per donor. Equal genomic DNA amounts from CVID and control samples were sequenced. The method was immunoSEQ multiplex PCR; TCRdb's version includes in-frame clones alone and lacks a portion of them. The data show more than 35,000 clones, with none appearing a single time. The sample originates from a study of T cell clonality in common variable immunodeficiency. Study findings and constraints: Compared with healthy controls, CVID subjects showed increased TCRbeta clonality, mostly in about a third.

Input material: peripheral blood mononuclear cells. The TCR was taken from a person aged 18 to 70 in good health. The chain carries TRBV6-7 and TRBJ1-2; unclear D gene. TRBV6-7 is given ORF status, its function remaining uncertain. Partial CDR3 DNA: TGTGCCGGGCGTGGGCAGATAATAAACTATGGC. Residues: CAGRGQIINYG. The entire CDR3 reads CAGRGQIINYGYTF.